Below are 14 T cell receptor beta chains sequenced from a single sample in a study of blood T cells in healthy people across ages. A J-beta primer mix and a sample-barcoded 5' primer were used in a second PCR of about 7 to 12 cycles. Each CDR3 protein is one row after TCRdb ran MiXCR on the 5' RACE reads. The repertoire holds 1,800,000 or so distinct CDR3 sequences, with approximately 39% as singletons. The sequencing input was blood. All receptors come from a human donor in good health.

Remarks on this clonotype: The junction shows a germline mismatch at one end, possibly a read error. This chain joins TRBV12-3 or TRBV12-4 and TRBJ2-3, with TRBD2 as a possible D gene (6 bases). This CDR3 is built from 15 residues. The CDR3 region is CASSSSSVSTDAQYF. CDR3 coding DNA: TGTGCCAGCAGTTCATCTAGCGTGAGCACAGATGCGCAGTATTTT.

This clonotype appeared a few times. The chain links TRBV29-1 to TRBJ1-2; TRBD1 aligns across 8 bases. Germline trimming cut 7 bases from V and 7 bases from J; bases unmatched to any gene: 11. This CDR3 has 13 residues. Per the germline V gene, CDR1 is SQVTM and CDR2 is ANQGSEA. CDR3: CSGAEQGAVGYTF. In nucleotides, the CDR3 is TGCAGCGGAGCCGAGCAGGGGGCTGTTGGCTACACCTTC. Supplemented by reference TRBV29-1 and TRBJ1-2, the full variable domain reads SAVISQKPSRDICQRGTSLTIQCQVDSQVTMMFWYRQQPGQSLTLIATANQGSEATYESGFVIDKFPISRPNLTFSTLTVSNMSPEDSSIYLCSGAEQGAVGYTFGSGTRLTVV.

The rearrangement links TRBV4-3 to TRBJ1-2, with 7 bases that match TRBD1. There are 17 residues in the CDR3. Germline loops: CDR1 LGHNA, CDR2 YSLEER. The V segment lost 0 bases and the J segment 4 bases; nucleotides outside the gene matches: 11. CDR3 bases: TGCGCCAGCAGCCAAGAATTGGGTGACAGGGTGGGCTATGGCTACACCTTC. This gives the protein CASSQELGDRVGYGYTF.

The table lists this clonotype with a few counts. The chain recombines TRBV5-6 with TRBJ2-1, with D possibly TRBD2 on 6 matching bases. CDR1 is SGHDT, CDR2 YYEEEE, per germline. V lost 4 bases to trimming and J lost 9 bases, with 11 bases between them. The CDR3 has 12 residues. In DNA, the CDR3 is TGTGCCAGCAGCCCGGGACTCCTTGAGCAGTTCTTC. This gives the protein CASSPGLLEQFF.

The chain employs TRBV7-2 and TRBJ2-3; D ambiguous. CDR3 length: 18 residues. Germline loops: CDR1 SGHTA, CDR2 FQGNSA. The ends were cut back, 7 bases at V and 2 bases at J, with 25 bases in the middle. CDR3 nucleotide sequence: TGTGCCAGCACCATGGGGTCAGGTGTCGCCCCCTCCACAGATACGCAGTATTTT. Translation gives CASTMGSGVAPSTDTQYF.

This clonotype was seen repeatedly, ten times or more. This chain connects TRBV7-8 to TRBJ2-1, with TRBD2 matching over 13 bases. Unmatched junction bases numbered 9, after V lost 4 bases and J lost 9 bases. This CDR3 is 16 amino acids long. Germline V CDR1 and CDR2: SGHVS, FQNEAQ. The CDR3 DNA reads TGTGCCAGCAGCTCTACTAGCGGGGGGGCTGGGTCTGAGCAGTTCTTC. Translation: CASSSTSGGAGSEQFF. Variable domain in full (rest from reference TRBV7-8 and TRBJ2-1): GAGVSQSPRYKVAKRGQDVALRCDPISGHVSLFWYQQALGQGPEFLTYFQNEAQLDKSGLPSDRFFAERPEGSVSTLKIQRTQQEDSAVYLCASSSTSGGAGSEQFFGPGTRLTVL.

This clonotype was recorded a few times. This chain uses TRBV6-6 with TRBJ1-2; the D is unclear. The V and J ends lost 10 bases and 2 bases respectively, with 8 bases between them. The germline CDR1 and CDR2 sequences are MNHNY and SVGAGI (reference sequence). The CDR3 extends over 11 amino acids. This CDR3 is CATQKNYGYTF. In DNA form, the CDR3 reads TGTGCCACCCAGAAAAACTATGGCTACACCTTC.

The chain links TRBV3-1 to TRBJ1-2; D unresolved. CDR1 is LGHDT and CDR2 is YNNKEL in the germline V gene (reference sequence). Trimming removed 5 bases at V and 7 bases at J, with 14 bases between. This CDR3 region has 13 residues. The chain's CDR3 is CASSFAAYGGYTF. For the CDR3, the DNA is TGTGCCAGCAGCTTTGCTGCTTATGGTGGCTACACCTTC.

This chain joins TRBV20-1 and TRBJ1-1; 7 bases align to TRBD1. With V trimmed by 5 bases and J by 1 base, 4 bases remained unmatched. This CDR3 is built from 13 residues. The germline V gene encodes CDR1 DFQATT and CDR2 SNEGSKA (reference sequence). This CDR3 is CSASRTGNTEAFF. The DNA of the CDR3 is TGCAGTGCTTCCCGGACAGGGAACACTGAAGCTTTCTTT.

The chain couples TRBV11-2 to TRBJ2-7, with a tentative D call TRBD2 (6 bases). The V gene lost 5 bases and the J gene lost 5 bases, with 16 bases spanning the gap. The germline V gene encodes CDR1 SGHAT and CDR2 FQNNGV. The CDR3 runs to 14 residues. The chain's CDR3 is CASSHGGGRDEQYF. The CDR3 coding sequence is TGTGCCAGCAGCCACGGGGGTGGCAGGGACGAGCAGTACTTC.

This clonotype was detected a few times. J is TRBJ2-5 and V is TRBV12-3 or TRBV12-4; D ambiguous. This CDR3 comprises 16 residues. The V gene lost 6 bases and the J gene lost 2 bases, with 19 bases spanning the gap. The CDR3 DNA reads TGTGCCAGCAGGTGGGAAGACTTTACAGTGCAAGAGACCCAGTACTTC. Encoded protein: CASRWEDFTVQETQYF.

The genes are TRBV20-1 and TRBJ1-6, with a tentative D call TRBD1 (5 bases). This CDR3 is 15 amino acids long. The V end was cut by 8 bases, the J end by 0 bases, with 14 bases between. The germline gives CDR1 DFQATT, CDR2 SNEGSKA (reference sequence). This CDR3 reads CSSPPGSSYNSPLHF. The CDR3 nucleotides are TGCAGTTCGCCGCCAGGGAGCTCCTATAATTCACCCCTCCACTTT.

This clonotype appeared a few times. The CDR3 nucleotides are TGTGCCAGCAGCCGGACAGGGTTAAATCAGCCCCAGCATTTT. This translates into CASSRTGLNQPQHF. V and J are TRBV11-1 and TRBJ1-5; the match to TRBD1 covers 8 bases. The V segment lost 5 bases and the J segment 4 bases; nucleotides outside the gene matches: 4. The CDR3 has 14 residues. Germline V lookup: CDR1 SGHAT, CDR2 FQDESV (reference sequence). The full variable domain, rest sourced from reference TRBV11-1 and TRBJ1-5, is EAEVAQSPRYKITEKSQAVAFWCDPISGHATLYWYRQILGQGPELLVQFQDESVVDDSQLPKDRFSAERLKGVDSTLKIQPAELGDSAMYLCASSRTGLNQPQHFGDGTRLSIL.

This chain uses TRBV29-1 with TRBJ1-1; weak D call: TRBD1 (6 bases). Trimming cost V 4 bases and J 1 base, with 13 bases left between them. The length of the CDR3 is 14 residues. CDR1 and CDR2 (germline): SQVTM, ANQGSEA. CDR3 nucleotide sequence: TGCAGCGTTGGAGATATGACAGGGAACACTGAAGCTTTCTTT. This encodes CSVGDMTGNTEAFF.